The 2 T cell receptor beta chains below were found in one sample sequenced in a study of cytomegalovirus exposure and HLA in healthy donors (dated by TCRdb to about 2017). The method was the immunoSEQ multiplex PCR assay. For the multiplex PCR, a mixture combining 60 forward primers for TCR Vbeta segments and 13 reverse primers for TCR Jbeta segments was used. What TCRdb holds here is the immuneACCESS table cut down to in-frame rearrangements. Part of the clones is not present; checked against another copy, under half of the missing clones reflect an unresolved V gene, and the others are unexplained. The sample yields 150,000 or so clones; around 75% were counted once. Approximately 7.7% of the sample belongs to the ten largest clones. The sample taken for sequencing was PBMCs. These receptors were taken from a man in his thirties or forties in good health and CMV-seropositive.

The rearrangement links TRBV28 to TRBJ2-7; D is possibly TRBD1 (6 bases). The CDR3 runs to 11 residues. Trimming pared 7 bases from V and 6 bases from J, leaving 10 bases between. From germline, CDR1 is MDHEN and CDR2 SYDVKM. The CDR3 region has the DNA TGTGCCAGCACCACAGGGTTCGAGCAGTACTTC. Translated: CASTTGFEQYF.

This rearrangement joins TRBV6-4 to TRBJ1-6, with D possibly matching TRBD1 (5 bases). Germline assignment: CDR1 MRHNA and CDR2 SNTAGT. Trimming removed 2 bases at V and 7 bases at J, with 9 bases between. The CDR3 loop spans 14 amino acids. The CDR3 nucleotides read TGTGCCAGCAGTGACGACAGTAGAAATTCACCCCTCCACTTT. The encoded protein is CASSDDSRNSPLHF.